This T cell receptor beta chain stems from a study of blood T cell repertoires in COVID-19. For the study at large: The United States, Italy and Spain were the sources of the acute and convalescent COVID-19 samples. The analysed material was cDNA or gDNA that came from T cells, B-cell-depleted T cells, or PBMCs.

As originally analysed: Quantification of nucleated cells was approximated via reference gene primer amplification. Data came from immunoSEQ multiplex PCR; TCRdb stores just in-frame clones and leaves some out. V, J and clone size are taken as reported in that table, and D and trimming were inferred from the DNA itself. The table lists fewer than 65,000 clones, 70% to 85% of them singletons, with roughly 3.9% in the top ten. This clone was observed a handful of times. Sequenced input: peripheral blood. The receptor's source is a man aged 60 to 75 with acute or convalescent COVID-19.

CDR3 region: CALGGRGQRGYTF. The CDR3 bases are TGTGCCCTAGGGGGCAGGGGGCAGCGTGGCTACACCTTC. V gene TRBV30 combines with J gene TRBJ1-2, with 8 bases matching TRBD1. From germline, CDR1 is GTSNPN and CDR2 SVGIG (reference sequence). CDR3 size: 13 residues. The ends lost 8 bases at V and 7 bases at J; junction bases unmatched: 12.